Reported below is one T cell receptor (beta chain). This specimen comes from a study of blood T cell repertoires in COVID-19. Overall study: Samples came from the United States, Italy and Spain, spanning acute and convalescent COVID-19. PBMCs, B-cell-depleted T cells, or T cells were the source of the cDNA or gDNA that made up the material.

Methods used by the authors: Researchers report that nucleated cell counts were estimated from reference gene primer amplification. Profiled with immunoSEQ multiplex PCR; TCRdb holds only in-frame clones, not every one. For V, J and clone size, that table is used; D and trimming come from the DNA. Here the sample spans hundreds of thousands of clones, around 89% being singletons. Clinical history reported by participants formed the basis on which cohorts were assigned. Source material: PBMCs or T cells enriched from blood (not recorded which). The sequence derives from a man younger than 35 who had recovered from COVID-19.

CDR3 region: CASSPGQGGKGYTF. The CDR3 coding sequence is TGTGCCAGCTCACCCGGACAGGGGGGGAAAGGCTACACCTTC. V usage is TRBV18 and J usage is TRBJ1-2; 10 nucleotides align to TRBD1. Germline CDR1 reads KGHSH; CDR2 reads LQKENI. CDR3 size: 14 residues. Germline trimming cut 3 bases from V and 8 bases from J; bases unmatched to any gene: 6.